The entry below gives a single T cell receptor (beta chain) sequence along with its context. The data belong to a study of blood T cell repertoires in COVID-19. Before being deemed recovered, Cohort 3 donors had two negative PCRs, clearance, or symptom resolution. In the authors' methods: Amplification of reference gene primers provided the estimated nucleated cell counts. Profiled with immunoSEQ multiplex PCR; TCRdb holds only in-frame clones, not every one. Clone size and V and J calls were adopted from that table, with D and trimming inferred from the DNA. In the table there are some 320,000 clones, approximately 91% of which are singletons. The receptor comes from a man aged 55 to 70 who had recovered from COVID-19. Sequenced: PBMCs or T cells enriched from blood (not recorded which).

DNA of the CDR3: TGTGCCAGCAGCTTAGCTACGTCGGGACTAGCGGGAATAGGCGAGCAGTACTTC. It specifies CASSLATSGLAGIGEQYF. The rearrangement links TRBV7-2 to TRBJ2-7; 13 nucleotides line up with TRBD2. The CDR3 extends over 18 amino acids. The trim removed 0 bases at V and 6 bases at J, leaving 11 bases unmatched. Germline CDR1 and CDR2: SGHTA and FQGNSA.